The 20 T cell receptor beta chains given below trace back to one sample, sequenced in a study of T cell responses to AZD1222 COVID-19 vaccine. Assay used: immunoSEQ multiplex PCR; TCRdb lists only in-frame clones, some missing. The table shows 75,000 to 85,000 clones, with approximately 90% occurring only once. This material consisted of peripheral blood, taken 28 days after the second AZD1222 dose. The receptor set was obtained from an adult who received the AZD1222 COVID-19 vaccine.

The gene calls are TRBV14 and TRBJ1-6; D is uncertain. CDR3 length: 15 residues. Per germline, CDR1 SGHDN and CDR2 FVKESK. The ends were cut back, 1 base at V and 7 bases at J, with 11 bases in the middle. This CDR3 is CASSQAPRWNSPLHF. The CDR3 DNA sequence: TGTGCCAGCAGCCAAGCGCCCCGGTGGAATTCACCCCTCCACTTT.

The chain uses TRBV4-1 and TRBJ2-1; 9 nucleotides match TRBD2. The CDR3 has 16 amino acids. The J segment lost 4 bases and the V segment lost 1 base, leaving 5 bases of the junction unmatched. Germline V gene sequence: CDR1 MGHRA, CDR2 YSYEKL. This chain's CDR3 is CASSQVGSGGYNEQFF. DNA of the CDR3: TGCGCCAGCAGCCAAGTTGGTAGCGGGGGTTACAATGAGCAGTTCTTC.

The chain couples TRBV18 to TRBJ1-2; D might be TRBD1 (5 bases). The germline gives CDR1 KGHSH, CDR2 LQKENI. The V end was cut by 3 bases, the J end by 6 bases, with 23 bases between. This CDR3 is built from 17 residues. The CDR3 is CASSPGPLHGRLDGYTF. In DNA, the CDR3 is TGTGCCAGCTCACCGGGGCCCTTACATGGTAGGCTTGATGGCTACACCTTC.

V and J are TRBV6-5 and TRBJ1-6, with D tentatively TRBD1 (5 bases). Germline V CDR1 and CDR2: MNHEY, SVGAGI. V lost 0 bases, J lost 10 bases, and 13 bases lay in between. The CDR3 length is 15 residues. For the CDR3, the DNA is TGTGCCAGCAGTTACTCCGGGGACGGGGCCTCACCCCTCCACTTT. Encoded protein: CASSYSGDGASPLHF.

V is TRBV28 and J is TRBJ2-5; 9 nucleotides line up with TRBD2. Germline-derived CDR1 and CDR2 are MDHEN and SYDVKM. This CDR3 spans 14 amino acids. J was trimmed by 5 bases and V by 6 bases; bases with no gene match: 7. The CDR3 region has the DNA TGTGCCAGCAGATTAGCGGGGGCGGGGGAGACCCAGTACTTC. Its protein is CASRLAGAGETQYF.

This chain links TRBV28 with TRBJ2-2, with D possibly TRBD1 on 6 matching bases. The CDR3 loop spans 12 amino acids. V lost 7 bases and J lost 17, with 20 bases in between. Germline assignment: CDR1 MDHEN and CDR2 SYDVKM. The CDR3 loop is CASTSGDTGCFF. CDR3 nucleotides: TGTGCCAGCACCTCTGGGGACACCGGCTGTTTTTTT.

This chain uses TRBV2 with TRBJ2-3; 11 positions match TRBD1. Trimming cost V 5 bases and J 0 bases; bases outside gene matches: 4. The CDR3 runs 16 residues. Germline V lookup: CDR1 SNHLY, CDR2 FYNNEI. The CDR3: CASSLGQGASTDTQYF. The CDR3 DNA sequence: TGTGCCAGCAGTCTAGGACAGGGGGCTAGCACAGATACGCAGTATTTT.

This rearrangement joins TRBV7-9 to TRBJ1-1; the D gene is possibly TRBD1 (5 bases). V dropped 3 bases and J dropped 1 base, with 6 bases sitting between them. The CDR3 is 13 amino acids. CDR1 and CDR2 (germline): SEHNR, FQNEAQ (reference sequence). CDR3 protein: CASSFTGNTEAFF. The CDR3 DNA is TGTGCCAGCAGCTTTACAGGGAACACTGAAGCTTTCTTT.

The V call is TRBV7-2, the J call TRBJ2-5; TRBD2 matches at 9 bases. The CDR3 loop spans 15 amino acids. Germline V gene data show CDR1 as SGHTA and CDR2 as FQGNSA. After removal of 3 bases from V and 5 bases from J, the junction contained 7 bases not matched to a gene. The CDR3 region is CASSFSGTSYETQYF. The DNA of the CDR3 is TGTGCCAGCAGCTTTTCCGGGACTAGCTATGAGACCCAGTACTTC.

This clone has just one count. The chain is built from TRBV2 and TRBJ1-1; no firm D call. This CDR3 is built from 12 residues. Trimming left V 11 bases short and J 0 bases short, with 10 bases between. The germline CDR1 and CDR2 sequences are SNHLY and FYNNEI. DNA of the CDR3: TGTGCCGGGAGCAGTATGAACACTGAAGCTTTCTTT. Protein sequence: CAGSSMNTEAFF.

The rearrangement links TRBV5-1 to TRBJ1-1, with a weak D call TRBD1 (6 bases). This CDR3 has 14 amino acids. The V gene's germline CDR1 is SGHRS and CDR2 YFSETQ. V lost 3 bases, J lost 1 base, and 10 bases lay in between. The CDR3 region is CASSSGQPNTEAFF. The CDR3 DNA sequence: TGCGCCAGCAGCTCGGGACAACCGAACACTGAAGCTTTCTTT.

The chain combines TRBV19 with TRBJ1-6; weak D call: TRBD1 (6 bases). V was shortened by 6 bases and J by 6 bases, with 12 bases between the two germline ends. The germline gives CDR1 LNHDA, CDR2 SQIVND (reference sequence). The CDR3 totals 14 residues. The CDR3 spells CASSPGQRNSPLHF. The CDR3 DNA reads TGTGCCAGTAGCCCTGGACAGCGTAATTCACCCCTCCACTTT.

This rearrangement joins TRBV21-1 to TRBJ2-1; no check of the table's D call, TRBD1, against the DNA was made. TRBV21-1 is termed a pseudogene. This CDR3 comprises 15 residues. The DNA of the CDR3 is TGTGCCAGCAGCCTAAGGGGCTGGCCCTACAATGAGCAGTTCTTC. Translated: CASSLRGWPYNEQFF.

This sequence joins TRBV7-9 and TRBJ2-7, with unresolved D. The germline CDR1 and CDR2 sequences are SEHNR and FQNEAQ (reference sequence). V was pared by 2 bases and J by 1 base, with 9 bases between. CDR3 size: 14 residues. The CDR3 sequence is CASSLTTASYEQYF. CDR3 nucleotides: TGTGCCAGCAGCTTAACGACCGCTTCCTACGAGCAGTACTTC.

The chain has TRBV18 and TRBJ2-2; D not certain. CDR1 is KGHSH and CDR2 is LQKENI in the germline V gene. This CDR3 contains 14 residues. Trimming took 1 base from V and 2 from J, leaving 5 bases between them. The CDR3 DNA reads TGTGCCAGCTCACCACGAGCAAACACCGGGGAGCTGTTTTTT. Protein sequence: CASSPRANTGELFF.

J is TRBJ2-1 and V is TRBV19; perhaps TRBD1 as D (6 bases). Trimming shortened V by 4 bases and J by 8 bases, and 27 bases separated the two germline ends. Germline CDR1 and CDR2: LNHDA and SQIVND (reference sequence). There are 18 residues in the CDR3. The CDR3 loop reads CASSRRRVSGTGLHEQFF. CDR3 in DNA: TGTGCCAGTAGTAGAAGAAGAGTAAGCGGCACAGGGTTGCATGAGCAGTTCTTC.

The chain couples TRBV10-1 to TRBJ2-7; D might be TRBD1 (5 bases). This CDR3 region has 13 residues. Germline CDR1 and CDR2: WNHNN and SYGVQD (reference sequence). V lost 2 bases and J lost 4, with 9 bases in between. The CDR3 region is CASSEEAGYEQYF. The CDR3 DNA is TGCGCCAGCAGTGAGGAGGCAGGGTACGAGCAGTACTTC.

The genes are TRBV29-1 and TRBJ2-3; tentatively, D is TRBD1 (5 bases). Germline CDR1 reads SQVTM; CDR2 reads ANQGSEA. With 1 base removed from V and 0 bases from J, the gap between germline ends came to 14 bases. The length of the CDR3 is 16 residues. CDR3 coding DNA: TGCAGCGTTGAAGGTGGACGGACATTTAGCACAGATACGCAGTATTTT. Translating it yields CSVEGGRTFSTDTQYF.

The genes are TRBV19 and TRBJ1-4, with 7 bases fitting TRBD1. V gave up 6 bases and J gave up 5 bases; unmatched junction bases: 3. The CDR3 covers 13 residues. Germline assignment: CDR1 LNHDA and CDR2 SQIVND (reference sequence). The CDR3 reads CASSAGQNEKLFF. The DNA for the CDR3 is TGTGCCAGTAGCGCGGGACAGAATGAAAAACTGTTTTTT.

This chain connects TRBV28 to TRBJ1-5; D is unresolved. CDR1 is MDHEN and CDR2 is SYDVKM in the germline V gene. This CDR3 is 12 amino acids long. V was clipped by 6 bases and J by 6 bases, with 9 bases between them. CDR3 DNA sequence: TGTGCCAGCAGCTACACCCTTCAGCCCCAGCATTTT. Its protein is CASSYTLQPQHF.